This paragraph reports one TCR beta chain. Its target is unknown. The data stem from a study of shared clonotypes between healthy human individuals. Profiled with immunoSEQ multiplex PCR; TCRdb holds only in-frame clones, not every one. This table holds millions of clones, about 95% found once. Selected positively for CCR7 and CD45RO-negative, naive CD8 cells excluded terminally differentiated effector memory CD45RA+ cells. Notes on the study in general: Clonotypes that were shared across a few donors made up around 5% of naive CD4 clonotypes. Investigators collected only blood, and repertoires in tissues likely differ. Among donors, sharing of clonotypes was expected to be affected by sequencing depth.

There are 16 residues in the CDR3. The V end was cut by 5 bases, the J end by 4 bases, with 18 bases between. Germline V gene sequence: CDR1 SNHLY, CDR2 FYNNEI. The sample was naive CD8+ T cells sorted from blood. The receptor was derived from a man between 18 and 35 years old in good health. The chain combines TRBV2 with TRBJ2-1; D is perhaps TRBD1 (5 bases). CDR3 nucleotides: TGTGCCAGCAGTCCCTCGTGGCAGGGAACTTACAATGAGCAGTTCTTC. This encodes CASSPSWQGTYNEQFF. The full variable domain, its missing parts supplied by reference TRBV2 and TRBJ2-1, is EPEVTQTPSHQVTQMGQEVILRCVPISNHLYFYWYRQILGQKVEFLVSFYNNEISEKSEIFDDQFSVERPDGSNFTLKIRSTKLEDSAMYFCASSPSWQGTYNEQFFGPGTRLTVL.